This is a list of T cell receptor beta chains from one sample in a study of PD-1 blockade in classical Hodgkin lymphoma. This table comes from immunoSEQ multiplex PCR, and its TCRdb copy is limited to in-frame clones, with some not included. The table records under 15,000 clones, 75% to 95% of them present only once. The material sequenced was peripheral blood mononuclear cells (PBMCs), taken at baseline. The receptors were gathered from a human donor with classical Hodgkin lymphoma. CDR3s include the opening cysteine and the closing phenylalanine or tryptophan. D genes are given only for firm matches. Clone size is stated in some rows and not others, as once, few, many or a class when expanded.

once	NA	TRBV28	TRBJ2-4	TGTGCCAGCAGTGCAACGGTCCGGCCGGCCAAAAACATTCAGTACTTC	CASSATVRPAKNIQYF
NA	TRBD1	TRBV4-1	TRBJ2-7	TGCGCCAGCAGCCAAGTAGGGACAGACTACGAGCAGTACTTC	CASSQVGTDYEQYF
few	TRBD1	TRBV19	TRBJ1-5	TGTGCCAGTAGTATTGGGACAGCGCAGCCCCAGCATTTT	CASSIGTAQPQHF
NA	NA	TRBV5-1	TRBJ2-3	TGCGCCAGCAGACCCGTTAAAGATACGCAGTATTTT	CASRPVKDTQYF
NA	TRBD2	TRBV5-1	TRBJ2-1	TGCGCCAGCAGCCCTGGCTTAGCGGGGAACAATGAGCAGTTCTTC	CASSPGLAGNNEQFF
NA	NA	TRBV9	TRBJ1-1	TGTGCCAGCAGCGTAGAGGGGGGCCTAGCTTTCTTT	CASSVEGGLAFF
NA	NA	TRBV10-3	TRBJ2-5	TGTGCCACCCTGAGTGCAGGAGAGACCCAGTACTTC	CATLSAGETQYF
NA	NA	TRBV5-5	TRBJ2-1	TGTGCCAGCAGCTTGGAACTCCTCTCCTACAATGAGCAGTTCTTC	CASSLELLSYNEQFF
NA	NA	TRBV19	TRBJ2-2	TGTGCCAGTACCCCACAGGGTGTGGACACCGGGGAGCTGTTTTTT	CASTPQGVDTGELFF
NA	NA	TRBV5-1	TRBJ2-7	TGCGCCAGCAGCGTGACGGATAGTGTCTCCTACGAGCAGTACTTC	CASSVTDSVSYEQYF
NA	NA	TRBV7-9	TRBJ1-1	TGTGCCAGCAGCTTAAACGGGGACACTGAAGCTTTCTTT	CASSLNGDTEAFF
NA	NA	TRBV4-1	TRBJ2-5	TGCGCCAGCAGCCAAGACCCCGTCGGCTCTGCTCTCCAAGAGACCCAGTACTTC	CASSQDPVGSALQETQYF
NA	NA	TRBV5-4	TRBJ2-2	TGTGCCAGCAGCTCTAGGACCGATTGGGATAACCCCGGGGAGCTGTTTTTT	CASSSRTDWDNPGELFF
NA	NA	TRBV6-6	TRBJ1-6	TGTGCCAGCACAGGCGCTATCTATAATTCACCCCTCCACTTT	CASTGAIYNSPLHF
NA	NA	TRBV2	TRBJ1-2	TGTGCCAGCAGTGGACCGAGGACCCATGGCTACACCTTC	CASSGPRTHGYTF
NA	TRBD1	TRBV5-5	TRBJ1-1	TGTGCCAGCAGCCCTCAGGGGGCTTACACTGAAGCTTTCTTT	CASSPQGAYTEAFF
NA	NA	TRBV4-1	TRBJ2-7	TGCGCCAGCAGAGCAGGGGTTTCCTACGAGCAGTACTTC	CASRAGVSYEQYF
NA	TRBD1	TRBV10-3	TRBJ2-2	TGTGCCATCAGTGAGTTGGTAACAGGGGCCGGGGAGCTGTTTTTT	CAISELVTGAGELFF
NA	NA	TRBV29-1	TRBJ2-5	TGCAGCGCACCCTCGGGGAATAAAGAGACCCAGTACTTC	CSAPSGNKETQYF
once	NA	TRBV19	TRBJ2-1	TGTGCCAGTAGTATGTTCGGGGGTTCCTACAATGAGCAGTTCTTC	CASSMFGGSYNEQFF
NA	NA	TRBV21-1	TRBJ2-2	TGTGCCAGCAGCAAAGAGAGACAGGGGTTCCCCGGGGAGCTGTTTTTT	CASSKERQGFPGELFF
few	NA	TRBV27	TRBJ2-1	TGTGCCAGCAGTTTATACCTGGGGAGCTCCTACAATGAGCAGTTCTTC	CASSLYLGSSYNEQFF
NA	NA	TRBV5-1	TRBJ1-2	TGCGCCAGCAGCTTGTGGGCAGGGTCCGGCGGCTACACCTTC	CASSLWAGSGGYTF
NA	TRBD1	TRBV6-5	TRBJ1-1	TGTGCCAGTAGGCAGGGGGCGCGGGAAACTGAAGCTTTCTTT	CASRQGARETEAFF
once	TRBD2	TRBV5-1	TRBJ2-2	TGCGCCAGCAGCTTGAACATAGCGGGGGAATCAGGGGAGCTGTTTTTT	CASSLNIAGESGELFF
NA	TRBD2	TRBV6-4	TRBJ2-1	TGTGCCAACCCTCTAGCGGGGATTACCAATGAGCAGTTCTTC	CANPLAGITNEQFF
NA	NA	TRBV4-1	TRBJ1-1	TGCGCCAGCACCCCGGGGCGACCGGCAATCCGGGGAATGAACACTGAAGCTTTCTTT	CASTPGRPAIRGMNTEAFF
NA	NA	TRBV5-1	TRBJ2-7	TGCGCCAGCAGCTTTGAGGGACGAAGGTACGAGCAGTACTTC	CASSFEGRRYEQYF
NA	NA	TRBV7-2	TRBJ2-3	TGTGCCAGCAGCTTAGCTACGATGGCGCAGTATTTT	CASSLATMAQYF
NA	TRBD1	TRBV27	TRBJ2-5	TGTGCCAGCAGTTTCAGGACAGGGGGGGACGGGACCCAGTACTTC	CASSFRTGGDGTQYF
NA	NA	TRBV5-6	TRBJ2-3	TGTGCCAGCAGCTTTAGGGATACGCAGTATTTT	CASSFRDTQYF
NA	NA	TRBV10-2	TRBJ1-3	TGCGCCAGCAGTGACATAACCCCCCGGAACACCATATATTTT	CASSDITPRNTIYF
once	NA	TRBV5-1	TRBJ1-4	TGCGCCAGCAGCTTGGGGGACTCAAATGAAAAACTGTTTTTT	CASSLGDSNEKLFF
NA	TRBD2	TRBV11-2	TRBJ2-1	TGTGCCAGCAGCTTAGACCGGGGGGGTGAGCAGTTCTTC	CASSLDRGGEQFF
NA	NA	TRBV30	TRBJ1-1	TGTGCCTGGAGTAAACAGGGGAACACTGAAGCTTTCTTT	CAWSKQGNTEAFF
NA	TRBD1	TRBV5-1	TRBJ1-1	TGCGCCAGCAGCTTGAACCCGACAGGGTCGGGAACTGAAGCTTTCTTT	CASSLNPTGSGTEAFF
NA	TRBD1	TRBV2	TRBJ1-5	TGTGCCAGCAGCTTGACAGGGCCTCAGCCCCAGCATTTT	CASSLTGPQPQHF
NA	TRBD1	TRBV9	TRBJ1-4	TGTGCCAGCAGCGTAGGGACAGGAGACGCGTCTAATGAAAAACTGTTTTTT	CASSVGTGDASNEKLFF
NA	NA	TRBV6-1	TRBJ1-2	TGTGCCAGCAGTTCTCCGGGACGGTATGGCTACACCTTC	CASSSPGRYGYTF
NA	NA	TRBV5-1	TRBJ2-1	TGCGCCAGCAGCCCTGGCCTCAGGGAGCAGTTCTTC	CASSPGLREQFF
NA	NA	TRBV6-5	TRBJ2-7	TGTGCCAGCAGTTACTCGTCTCCCAGCTACGAGCAGTACTTC	CASSYSSPSYEQYF
NA	NA	TRBV5-1	TRBJ1-1	TGCGCCACCTCCACAGACTCGAACACTGAAGCTTTCTTT	CATSTDSNTEAFF
NA	NA	TRBV6-5	TRBJ2-2	TGTGCCAGCAGTTACTTTGGGGTTGTCACCGGGGAGCTGTTTTTT	CASSYFGVVTGELFF
NA	TRBD2	TRBV10-3	TRBJ2-3	TGTGCCATCAGTGAGTCTAGCGGGGGGACCACAGATACGCAGTATTTT	CAISESSGGTTDTQYF
NA	TRBD1	TRBV5-4	TRBJ1-2	TGTGCCAGCAGCACACAGGGGAGCGGCTACACCTTC	CASSTQGSGYTF
few	TRBD1	TRBV7-9	TRBJ2-7	TGTGCCAGCAGCTCCTCCGGGACAGGGGTCAACGAGCAGTACTTC	CASSSSGTGVNEQYF
NA	TRBD2	TRBV4-2	TRBJ2-1	TGTGCCAGCAGCCAAGTGCGAACTAGCGGGTTTTACAATGAGCAGTTCTTC	CASSQVRTSGFYNEQFF
NA	NA	TRBV6-1	TRBJ2-7	TGTGCCAGCACCCTGGAGGGATTTTCCTACGAGCAGTACTTC	CASTLEGFSYEQYF
NA	NA	TRBV7-9	TRBJ1-4	TGTGCCAGCAGCTCACAGGGACCTAATGAAAAACTGTTTTTT	CASSSQGPNEKLFF
NA	NA	TRBV5-1	TRBJ2-6	TGCGCCAGCAGCTTGGGGGTCTCTGGGGCCAACGTCCTGACTTTC	CASSLGVSGANVLTF
NA	NA	TRBV6-5	TRBJ1-1	TGTGCCAGCAGTTCCCTCAGCGTCCCTGAAGCTTTCTTT	CASSSLSVPEAFF
NA	TRBD1	TRBV27	TRBJ1-1	TGTGCCAGCAGCCTTTATCCCCCAGGGGAAGGGGGCATGAACACTGAAGCTTTCTTT	CASSLYPPGEGGMNTEAFF